This passage covers 32 T cell receptor beta chains from one sample sequenced in a study of response to subunit inactivated influenza vaccine. TCRdb re-called the RT-PCR reads through MiXCR, storing one row per CDR3 protein. The sample includes 540,000 or so distinct CDR3 sequences, 10% to 15% of them seen just once. The sequencing used PBMCs from blood, collected 40 to 50 days after vaccination. All receptors come from a man aged 50-59 years who received an inactivated influenza vaccine.

This clonotype has a handful of counts. The chain has TRBV7-9 and TRBJ1-2, with D possibly being TRBD1 (5 bases). Germline CDR1 reads SEHNR; CDR2 reads FQNEAQ (reference sequence). V gave up 5 bases and J gave up 5 bases, with 12 bases separating them. The length of the CDR3 is 13 residues. In nucleotides, the CDR3 is TGTGCCAGCAGCCCGGGACGAAGATATGGCTACACCTTC. Amino acids: CASSPGRRYGYTF.

The V call is TRBV6-2 or TRBV6-3, the J call TRBJ2-5; a weak D match, TRBD1 (6 bases). Germline V gives CDR1 MNHEY, CDR2 SVGEGT. V gave up 6 bases and J gave up 4 bases, with 12 bases separating them. CDR3 length: 13 amino acids. This CDR3 is CASRPTGRETQYF. Here the CDR3 DNA reads TGTGCCAGCAGGCCTACAGGGAGAGAGACCCAGTACTTC.

V gene TRBV7-8 combines with J gene TRBJ2-1; 10 bases are shared with TRBD2. The CDR3 runs 15 residues. The trim removed 4 bases at V and 7 bases at J, leaving 7 bases unmatched. Germline-derived CDR1 and CDR2 are SGHVS and FQNEAQ. CDR3 sequence (DNA): TGTGCCAGCAGCTCCCCAGCGGGGGGGCAGAATGAGCAGTTCTTC. Its protein is CASSSPAGGQNEQFF.

This clonotype has more than one count but fewer than ten. J is TRBJ1-2 and V is TRBV2; the match to TRBD1 covers 7 bases. The germline CDR1 and CDR2 sequences are SNHLY and FYNNEI. With 7 bases clipped from V and 1 base from J, the junction kept 9 bases outside the gene matches. CDR3 length: 15 amino acids. CDR3: CASTATGRNNYGYTF. CDR3 coding DNA: TGTGCCAGCACCGCGACAGGGAGAAATAACTATGGCTACACCTTC.

Many counts were recorded for this clonotype. V and J are TRBV10-2 and TRBJ2-7; no firm D call. Trimming removed 0 bases at V and 4 bases at J, with 7 bases between. The CDR3 runs 13 residues. Germline CDR1 reads WSHSY; CDR2 reads SAAADI. The CDR3 spells CASSESVPYEQYF. DNA of the CDR3: TGCGCCAGCAGTGAGTCTGTACCGTACGAGCAGTACTTC.

The V gene is TRBV6-5, the J gene TRBJ1-1; the D is unclear. The CDR3 contains 12 residues. CDR1 and CDR2 (germline): MNHEY, SVGAGI. Trimming pared 0 bases from V and 11 bases from J, leaving 10 bases between. The CDR3 reads CASSYSGLEAFF. The CDR3 DNA reads TGTGCCAGCAGTTACTCGGGATTGGAGGCTTTCTTT.

In this sample, this clonotype turned up many times. This chain connects TRBV12-3 or TRBV12-4 to TRBJ2-1; 8 bases fit TRBD1. This CDR3 comprises 16 residues. V lost 5 bases, J lost 2 bases, and 8 bases stayed unmatched. The chain's CDR3 is CASSPWTGRPYNEQFF. The DNA for the CDR3 is TGTGCCAGCAGTCCTTGGACAGGGCGTCCCTACAATGAGCAGTTCTTC.

This clonotype came up a few times. The V and J genes are TRBV29-1 and TRBJ1-3, with D possibly matching TRBD1 (6 bases). V lost 5 bases and J 1 base, leaving 9 bases between the germline ends. CDR3 length: 13 amino acids. Germline assignment: CDR1 SQVTM and CDR2 ANQGSEA. The CDR3 nucleotides read TGCAGCGTTTCGACAGGTTCTGGAAACACCATATATTTT. This sequence encodes CSVSTGSGNTIYF.

This clonotype has ten or more counts. This chain links TRBV5-1 with TRBJ1-6; 7 nucleotides line up with TRBD1. This CDR3 is built from 13 residues. With V trimmed by 5 bases and J by 8 bases, 4 bases remained unmatched. Germline V gene lookup returns CDR1 SGHRS and CDR2 YFSETQ. This chain's CDR3 is CASRYGQDSPLHF. The CDR3, as DNA: TGCGCCAGCAGGTACGGACAGGATTCACCCCTCCACTTT.

Remarks on this clonotype: This is likely a read error, given that the CDR3 carries no conserved phenylalanine or tryptophan at its end. The rearrangement uses TRBV18 and TRBJ2-7; TRBD2 aligns across 11 bases. This CDR3 region has 14 residues. The germline CDR1 and CDR2 sequences are KGHSH and LQKENI. V was clipped by 1 base and J by 5 bases; unmatched bases: 1. Here the CDR3 DNA reads TGTGCCAGCTCACCACTGACTAGCGGGGACGAGCAGTACCTC. It specifies CASSPLTSGDEQYL.

There are a few counts of this clonotype. This rearrangement joins TRBV7-8 to TRBJ2-3; D gene ambiguous. The CDR3 totals 14 residues. V lost 3 bases to trimming and J lost 6 bases, with 13 bases between them. Germline values: CDR1 SGHVS, CDR2 FQNEAQ. Here the CDR3 DNA reads TGTGCCAGCAGCTTCCGGAGCCGAGGTGATACGCAGTATTTT. Translated, it gives CASSFRSRGDTQYF. The full variable domain, its missing parts supplied by reference TRBV7-8 and TRBJ2-3, is GAGVSQSPRYKVAKRGQDVALRCDPISGHVSLFWYQQALGQGPEFLTYFQNEAQLDKSGLPSDRFFAERPEGSVSTLKIQRTQQEDSAVYLCASSFRSRGDTQYFGPGTRLTVL.

This clonotype was found a few times. This chain joins TRBV7-8 and TRBJ2-5, with unresolved D. This CDR3 has 16 residues. The ends were cut back, 4 bases at V and 1 base at J, with 16 bases in the middle. Germline CDR1 and CDR2: SGHVS and FQNEAQ. CDR3 protein: CASSSYRVPGQETQYF. Here the CDR3 DNA reads TGTGCCAGCAGCTCCTACCGGGTCCCCGGCCAAGAGACCCAGTACTTC.

The chain couples TRBV20-1 to TRBJ2-1, with 10 bases aligning to TRBD2. This CDR3 spans 14 amino acids. J gave up 9 bases and V 3 bases, and 8 bases lay outside the gene matches. Germline CDR1 and CDR2: DFQATT and SNEGSKA (reference sequence). The CDR3 bases are TGCAGTGCTAGCTTAGCGGGAGGTGATTTTGAGCAGTTCTTC. This sequence encodes CSASLAGGDFEQFF.

This clonotype was seen just once. The rearrangement uses TRBV7-6 and TRBJ2-5; D unresolved. Trimming removed 4 bases at V and 4 bases at J, with 10 bases between. This CDR3 spans 13 amino acids. Germline V gene lookup returns CDR1 SGHVS and CDR2 FNYEAQ. CDR3 DNA: TGTGCCAGCAGCTCCCTCGCAATAGAGACCCAGTACTTC. Amino acids: CASSSLAIETQYF.

This chain uses TRBV12-3 or TRBV12-4 with TRBJ1-3; D might be TRBD1 (5 bases). The CDR3 spans 16 residues. Trimming removed 0 bases at V and 0 bases at J, with 9 bases between. The CDR3 bases are TGTGCCAGCAGTTTAGCGTCGGGGACCTCTGGAAACACCATATATTTT. Amino acid sequence: CASSLASGTSGNTIYF.

V is TRBV20-1 and J is TRBJ1-1; the match to TRBD1 covers 9 bases. V shed 5 bases, J shed 5 bases, and the junction held 9 bases outside the gene matches. The CDR3 length is 14 residues. The V gene's germline CDR1 is DFQATT and CDR2 SNEGSKA (reference sequence). The chain's CDR3 is CSADGGQGRTEAFF. The DNA for the CDR3 is TGCAGTGCTGATGGGGGACAGGGAAGGACTGAAGCTTTCTTT.

The chain joins TRBV4-3 to TRBJ1-3; 8 bases map to TRBD1. V dropped 3 bases and J dropped 2; count of bases not matched to a gene: 6. The CDR3 contains 16 residues. From germline, CDR1 is LGHNA and CDR2 YSLEER. The CDR3 nucleotides are TGCGCCAGCAGCCAGACCTGGACAGGGACTGGAAACACCATATATTTT. This gives the protein CASSQTWTGTGNTIYF.

This clonotype was recorded at least ten times. The chain employs TRBV25-1 and TRBJ2-5; D gene unclear. Trimming took off 2 bases at V and 5 bases at J, with 12 bases between the two ends. The CDR3 is 14 amino acids. CDR1 is MGHDK and CDR2 is SYGVNS in the germline V gene. CDR3 residues: CASSEKGVGETQYF. The CDR3 DNA follows: TGTGCCAGCAGTGAAAAGGGTGTTGGGGAGACCCAGTACTTC. Drawing the rest from reference TRBV25-1 and TRBJ2-5, the complete variable domain is EADIYQTPRYLVIGTGKKITLECSQTMGHDKMYWYQQDPGMELHLIHYSYGVNSTEKGDLSSESTVSRIRTEHFPLTLESARPSHTSQYLCASSEKGVGETQYFGPGTRLLVL.

This clonotype has more than one count but fewer than ten. The chain uses TRBV12-3 or TRBV12-4 and TRBJ1-5; 7 positions match TRBD1. The CDR3 consists of 16 residues. The J segment lost 9 bases and the V segment lost 5 bases, leaving 16 bases of the junction unmatched. The CDR3 loop reads CASSPGTDPNQLPQHF. CDR3 DNA sequence: TGTGCCAGCAGTCCTGGGACAGACCCCAATCAGTTGCCCCAGCATTTT.

The chain recombines TRBV3-1 with TRBJ2-5; D is possibly TRBD2 (6 bases). The CDR3 spans 19 residues. The germline gives CDR1 LGHDT, CDR2 YNNKEL (reference sequence). DNA of the CDR3: TGTACCATCTGTCCCCCCGGGAGCGGAGGAGCTTCCTTCCAAGAGACCCAGTACTTC. This gives the protein CTICPPGSGGASFQETQYF.

V is TRBV11-1 and J is TRBJ2-3; 9 bases are a match to TRBD1. Germline trimming cut 5 bases from V and 5 bases from J; bases unmatched to any gene: 23. Germline V gene data show CDR1 as SGHAT and CDR2 as FQDESV (reference sequence). The CDR3 consists of 20 residues. The CDR3, as DNA: TGTGCCAGCAGCCGTAAGGGCGGGACAGGGAACCCGGTACGTAGAGATACGCAGTATTTT. This translates into CASSRKGGTGNPVRRDTQYF.

The chain has TRBV6-1 and TRBJ2-4; D unclear. V was clipped by 3 bases and J by 0 bases, with 21 bases between them. Germline V CDR1 and CDR2: MNHNS, SASEGT. The CDR3 runs to 19 residues. The CDR3 sequence: CASSDQASWQRLAKNIQYF. CDR3 DNA: TGTGCCAGCAGTGATCAAGCCAGTTGGCAACGCCTAGCCAAAAACATTCAGTACTTC.

The table lists this clonotype with a few counts. The CDR3 nucleotides are TGTGCCAGGGGAGGAGGGGCCAATCAGCCCCAGCATTTT. Protein: CARGGGANQPQHF. The chain joins TRBV11-2 to TRBJ1-5, with D perhaps TRBD1 (5 bases). V was shortened by 9 bases and J by 3 bases, with 12 bases between the two germline ends. CDR1 SGHAT and CDR2 FQNNGV come from the germline V gene. The CDR3 has 13 residues.

This clonotype appeared many times. V and J are TRBV7-2 and TRBJ2-1; 9 nucleotides match TRBD1. This CDR3 spans 15 amino acids. Trimming removed 4 bases from V and 6 bases from J; junction bases left unmatched: 7. CDR1 is SGHTA, CDR2 FQGNSA, per germline. CDR3 region: CASSSGQGLGNEQFF. The CDR3 DNA sequence: TGTGCCAGCAGCTCCGGACAGGGGTTAGGCAATGAGCAGTTCTTC.

The chain recombines TRBV6-2 or TRBV6-3 with TRBJ2-4; TRBD1 matches at 8 bases. V trimming: 2 bases; J trimming: 1 base; junction bases outside the gene matches: 7. Germline loops: CDR1 MNHEY, CDR2 SVGEGT. The CDR3 length is 17 residues. Written as DNA, the CDR3 is TGTGCCAGCAGTTACAGGACAGGGTGGTTCGCCAAAAACATTCAGTACTTC. Translated, it gives CASSYRTGWFAKNIQYF.

This clonotype was detected only a few times. This sequence joins TRBV5-1 and TRBJ2-1; D not resolved. The V end was cut by 2 bases, the J end by 9 bases, with 12 bases between. The CDR3 has 13 amino acids. CDR1 and CDR2 from the germline V gene are SGHRS and YFSETQ. DNA for the CDR3: TGCGCCAGCAGCTTACGAGGAAAGGGTGAGCAGTTCTTC. Protein product: CASSLRGKGEQFF.

This clonotype was picked up a small number of times. The CDR3 region is CATHSSGSTGTQYF. CDR3 in DNA: TGTGCCACCCATTCTAGCGGGTCGACGGGTACGCAGTATTTT. The chain is built from TRBV12-3 or TRBV12-4 and TRBJ2-3, with TRBD2 identical over 8 bases. V trimming: 10 bases; J trimming: 8 bases; junction bases outside the gene matches: 14. The CDR3 has 14 amino acids.

The chain uses TRBV5-5 and TRBJ1-1; tentative D call: TRBD1 (5 bases). The V gene's germline CDR1 is SGHKS and CDR2 YYEKEE (reference sequence). Trimming pared 2 bases from V and 3 bases from J, leaving 11 bases between. This CDR3 is built from 14 residues. The CDR3: CASSFMGPDTEAFF. In DNA, the CDR3 is TGTGCCAGCAGCTTCATGGGACCCGACACTGAAGCTTTCTTT.

V gene TRBV6-1 combines with J gene TRBJ2-1; possibly TRBD2 for D (5 bases). CDR3 size: 13 residues. Per the germline V gene, CDR1 is MNHNS and CDR2 is SASEGT. V was cut by 6 bases and J by 9 bases, with 15 bases left in between. CDR3 DNA: TGTGCCAGCAGCCTCAGGACTCTCGGTGAGCAGTTCTTC. The encoded protein is CASSLRTLGEQFF.

The V and J genes are TRBV3-1 and TRBJ2-2, with 9 bases identical to TRBD1. The CDR3 contains 15 residues. The germline V gene has CDR1 LGHDT and CDR2 YNNKEL (reference sequence). V lost 2 bases and J lost 4; bases outside the gene matches: 2. Here the CDR3 reads CASSQRGQGTGELFF. The CDR3 coding sequence is TGTGCCAGCAGCCAAAGGGGACAGGGCACCGGGGAGCTGTTTTTT.

This clonotype appeared a few times. J is TRBJ2-1 and V is TRBV24-1; D perhaps matches TRBD1 (5 bases). This CDR3 has 14 residues. Between the trimmed V and J ends, which lost 0 bases and 12 bases, there was a span of 14 bases. Germline assignment: CDR1 KGHDR and CDR2 SFDVKD. Here the CDR3 DNA reads TGTGCCACCAGTGATTTGGGAGATTCCAGGGCGCAGTTCTTC. It yields the protein CATSDLGDSRAQFF.

A few counts support this clonotype. The chain recombines TRBV12-3 or TRBV12-4 with TRBJ2-1, with TRBD2 matching over 8 bases. The CDR3 is 15 amino acids. Losses at the gene ends were 2 bases for V and 6 bases for J; bases not matched to a gene: 6. CDR3 sequence (DNA): TGTGCCAGCAGTTTATGGGCGGGGGGCGGCAATGAGCAGTTCTTC. It yields the protein CASSLWAGGGNEQFF.